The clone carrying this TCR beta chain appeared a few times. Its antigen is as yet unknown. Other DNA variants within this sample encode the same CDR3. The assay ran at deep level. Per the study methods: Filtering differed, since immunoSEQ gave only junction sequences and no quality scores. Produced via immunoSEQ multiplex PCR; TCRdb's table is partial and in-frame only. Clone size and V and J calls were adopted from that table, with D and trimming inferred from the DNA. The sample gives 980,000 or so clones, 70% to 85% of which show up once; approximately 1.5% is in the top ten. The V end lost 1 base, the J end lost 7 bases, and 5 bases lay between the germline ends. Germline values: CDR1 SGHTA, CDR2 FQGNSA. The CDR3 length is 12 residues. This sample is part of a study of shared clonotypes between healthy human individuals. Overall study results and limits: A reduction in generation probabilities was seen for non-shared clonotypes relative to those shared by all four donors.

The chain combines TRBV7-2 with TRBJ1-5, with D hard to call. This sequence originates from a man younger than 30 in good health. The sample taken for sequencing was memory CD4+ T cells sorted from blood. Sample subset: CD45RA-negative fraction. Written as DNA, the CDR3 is TGTGCCAGCAGCTTAGAAGGGCAGCCCCAGCATTTT. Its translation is CASSLEGQPQHF.